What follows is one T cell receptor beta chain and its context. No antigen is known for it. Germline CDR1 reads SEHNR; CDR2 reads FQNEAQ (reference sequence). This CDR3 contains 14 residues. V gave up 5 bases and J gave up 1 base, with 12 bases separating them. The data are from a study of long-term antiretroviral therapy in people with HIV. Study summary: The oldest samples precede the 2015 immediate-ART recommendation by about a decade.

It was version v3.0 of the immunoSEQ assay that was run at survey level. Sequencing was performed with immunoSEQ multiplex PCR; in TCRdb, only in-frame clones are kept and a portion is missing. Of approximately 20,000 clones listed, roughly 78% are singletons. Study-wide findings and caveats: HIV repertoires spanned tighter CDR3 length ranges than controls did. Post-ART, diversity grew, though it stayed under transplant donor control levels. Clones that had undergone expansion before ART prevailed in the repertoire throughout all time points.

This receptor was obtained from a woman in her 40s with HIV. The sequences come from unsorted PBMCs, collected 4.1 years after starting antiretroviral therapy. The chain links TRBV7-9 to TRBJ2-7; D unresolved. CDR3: CASSRQSGSYEQYF. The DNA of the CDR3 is TGTGCCAGCAGCCGTCAGTCCGGATCCTACGAGCAGTACTTC.